These 14 T cell receptor beta chains share one sample of origin, sequenced in a study of vaccination and CD4 T cells after COVID-19. The study sequenced cultured CD4+ T cell DNA using the Oncomine TCR Beta short-read assay. Each CDR3 protein is one row after TCRdb ran MiXCR on the PCR reads. In the table there are approximately 12,000 distinct CDR3 sequences, 40% to 55% of which are singletons. Specified treatment: roughly 10-day PBMC culture with coronavirus spike peptide pools or control peptides (ViraFEST assay). Their antigens remain unidentified. Sequencing input: CD4+ T cells from blood, cultured in vitro. These receptors originate from a human donor who had recovered from COVID-19.

The gene calls are TRBV27 and TRBJ2-1; 7 bases agree with TRBD2. The CDR3 loop spans 15 amino acids. The V and J ends lost 6 bases and 0 bases, in that order; junction bases with no gene match: 5. From germline, CDR1 is MNHEY and CDR2 SMNVEV (reference sequence). Here the CDR3 reads CASRGGGVSYNEQFF. The DNA for the CDR3 is TGTGCCAGCAGGGGCGGGGGAGTCTCCTACAATGAGCAGTTCTTC.

The chain employs TRBV4-1 and TRBJ2-5; 14 bases map to TRBD2. The germline CDR1 and CDR2 sequences are MGHRA and YSYEKL. The CDR3 runs to 17 residues. V shed 4 bases and J 5 bases; nucleotides not matched to a gene: 9. CDR3 loop: CASSPLTSGRARETQYF. In DNA form, the CDR3 reads TGCGCCAGCAGCCCCCTGACTAGCGGGAGGGCTCGGGAGACCCAGTACTTC.

In DNA, the CDR3 is TGCAGCGCCATTCAGGGGTCCGGCAATCAGCCCCAGCATTTT. The encoded protein is CSAIQGSGNQPQHF. The chain couples TRBV29-1 to TRBJ1-5, with D possibly TRBD1 on 6 matching bases. CDR1 is SQVTM and CDR2 is ANQGSEA in the germline V gene. V lost 7 bases and J 2 bases, leaving 15 bases between the germline ends. The CDR3 loop spans 14 amino acids.

The rearrangement joins TRBV28 to TRBJ2-5; D is uncertain. The CDR3 has 13 amino acids. V lost 6 bases to trimming and J lost 0 bases, with 8 bases between them. CDR1 and CDR2 (germline): MDHEN, SYDVKM. The CDR3 DNA reads as TGTGCCAGCAGCGGACGCAACCAAGAGACCCAGTACTTC. Its protein is CASSGRNQETQYF.

The V call is TRBV5-1, the J call TRBJ2-2; 9 bases map to TRBD2. V lost 5 bases and J lost 7; bases outside the gene matches: 6. The CDR3 totals 14 residues. Germline-derived CDR1 and CDR2 are SGHRS and YFSETQ. For the CDR3, the DNA is TGCGCCAGCAGTTCCGGGACTAGCCTCGGGGAGCTGTTTTTT. Amino acid sequence: CASSSGTSLGELFF.

This clonotype was observed a handful of times. V is TRBV11-3 and J is TRBJ2-3, with D possibly TRBD2 on 6 matching bases. Looked up from germline, CDR1 is SGHNT and CDR2 is YENEEA. The CDR3 is 15 residues long. V shed 5 bases and J shed 2 bases, with 14 bases lying between them. The CDR3 bases are TGTGCCAGCAGCGTTGGAGGGGTCCACACAGATACGCAGTATTTT. It yields the protein CASSVGGVHTDTQYF. The full variable domain, rest sourced from reference TRBV11-3 and TRBJ2-3, is EAGVVQSPRYKIIEKKQPVAFWCNPISGHNTLYWYLQNLGQGPELLIRYENEEAVDDSQLPKDRFSAERLKGVDSTLKIQPAELGDSAVYLCASSVGGVHTDTQYFGPGTRLTVL.

This clonotype was recorded a few times. The chain uses TRBV6-2 or TRBV6-3 and TRBJ1-2; 7 nucleotides align to TRBD1. Unmatched junction bases numbered 11, after V lost 6 bases and J lost 7 bases. Germline CDR1 reads MNHEY; CDR2 reads SVGEGT. The CDR3 has 14 residues. CDR3 residues: CASRDWGTEPGYTF. CDR3 DNA: TGTGCCAGCAGGGATTGGGGGACAGAACCTGGCTACACCTTC.

The gene calls are TRBV12-3 or TRBV12-4 and TRBJ1-2; D unresolved. The CDR3 is 14 amino acids. V was clipped by 5 bases and J by 6 bases, with 16 bases between them. The CDR3 reads CASSAVAVTNGYTF. CDR3 coding DNA: TGTGCCAGCAGTGCGGTTGCAGTTACCAATGGCTACACCTTC.

This clonotype was observed a few times. The V call is TRBV20-1, the J call TRBJ2-7, with D unclear. Trimming removed 7 bases at V and 5 bases at J, with 21 bases between. Germline lookup yields CDR1 DFQATT and CDR2 SNEGSKA (reference sequence). The CDR3 sequence is 14 residues long. CDR3 protein: CSVVPIGSSDEQYF. As DNA, the CDR3 is TGCAGTGTTGTACCAATCGGCAGTTCCGACGAGCAGTACTTC.

The chain has TRBV2 and TRBJ2-3, with TRBD2 as a possible D gene (5 bases). This CDR3 region has 15 residues. Looked up from germline, CDR1 is SNHLY and CDR2 is FYNNEI. The V end lost 7 bases, the J end lost 7 bases, and 21 bases lay between the germline ends. The CDR3, as DNA: TGTGCCAGCAATCCCGGCCTGGCTAGCTTAAATACGCAGTATTTT. This encodes CASNPGLASLNTQYF.

J is TRBJ1-1 and V is TRBV2, with D unresolved. V lost 4 bases and J lost 0, with 12 bases in between. The germline gives CDR1 SNHLY, CDR2 FYNNEI. The CDR3 runs to 15 residues. The CDR3 region has the DNA TGTGCCAGCAGTGGTGGGAGGACGGTGAACACTGAAGCTTTCTTT. Its translation is CASSGGRTVNTEAFF.

This clonotype was recorded only once. The chain links TRBV28 to TRBJ1-5; TRBD1 matches at 10 bases. J was trimmed by 7 bases and V by 6 bases; bases with no gene match: 6. CDR3 length equals 14 residues. Germline assignment: CDR1 MDHEN and CDR2 SYDVKM. CDR3: CASSKTGGGQPQHF. DNA for the CDR3: TGTGCCAGCAGCAAGACAGGGGGCGGACAGCCCCAGCATTTT.

The genes are TRBV19 and TRBJ1-1; no definite D call. Looked up from germline, CDR1 is LNHDA and CDR2 is SQIVND (reference sequence). The ends were cut back, 3 bases at V and 2 bases at J, with 13 bases in the middle. The CDR3 sequence is 15 residues long. CDR3 sequence: CASSISSGINTEAFF. CDR3 in DNA: TGTGCCAGTAGTATCTCCAGCGGGATCAACACTGAAGCTTTCTTT.

This clonotype has more than one count but fewer than ten. J is TRBJ1-5 and V is TRBV30; 7 nucleotides align to TRBD1. There are 15 residues in the CDR3. Germline-derived CDR1 and CDR2 are GTSNPN and SVGIG (reference sequence). The V and J ends lost 1 base and 6 bases, in that order; junction bases with no gene match: 9. In DNA form, the CDR3 reads TGTGCCTGGAGTGGAAAACAGGGGACGGGTCAGCCCCAGCATTTT. Its protein product is CAWSGKQGTGQPQHF.